This section outlines one T cell receptor (beta chain) sequence together with its context. Its antigen is unknown. No base quality values were provided; no much bigger clone lies one nucleotide off. Per the germline V gene (reference sequence), LNHDA is the CDR1 and SQIVND is the CDR2. Inclusive of the bounding cysteine and phenylalanine, the CDR3 is 13 residues long. The only DNA kept is the CDR3, 39 bases in frame from the first base. Compared with germline, V lacks 6 bases and J lacks 0 bases; bases without a gene match: 1. The data belong to a study of blood T cell repertoires in COVID-19 (dated by TCRdb to about 2020). About the full investigation: Samples covering the acute and convalescent phases of COVID-19 were provided by collaborators in the United States, Italy and Spain. Sample metadata almost always included a de-identified subject ID, COVID-19 status, age in years and sex. The repertoires were released in a freely available public database intended as a resource for research on the immune response to SARS-CoV-2. The samples were drawn from two sources: the first 160 participants of the ongoing ImmuneRACE study, and 1,254 subjects contributed by 6 global collaborators. The dataset comprised deeply sampled blood TCRbeta repertoires from subjects exposed to, actively infected with, or recovered from COVID-19. The prospective study material was composed of cDNA or gDNA derived from T cells, B-cell-depleted T cells, or PBMCs. Where available, HLA class I and class II types were taken from metadata supplied by the sample provider and were not determined by assay-based typing. Results the study describes overall, beyond this receptor: Clinical and demographic metadata were provided uncurated, with the amount varying by source and participant.

In Seattle, one collaborating source enrolled patients while the infection was active and tracked those patients longitudinally over the course of disease. Collaborating institutions collected whole blood in K2EDTA tubes following their own protocols. Collaborator samples were shipped for TCRbeta analysis as frozen whole blood, isolated PBMCs, or DNA extracted from either sample type. The immunoSEQ Assay, a bias-controlled multiplex PCR, was used to amplify TCRbeta CDR3 regions from genomic DNA. Per the original workflow: The number of nucleated cells in each sample was estimated from the amplification of reference gene primers within the assay. To quantify the absolute abundance of each unique TCRbeta CDR3 rearrangement, sequence reads were collapsed and filtered. For each sample, productive Simpson clonality was calculated as the square root of Simpson's diversity index over productive rearrangements. Entries here come from immuneACCESS through TCRdb and include only in-frame sequences with V and J called. Some clones fail to appear in such tables; in the studies checked, an unresolved V gene covers under half of the shortfall, and the cause of the remainder is unknown. V and J calls plus clone size are reproduced from that table; the DNA served to infer D and trimming. The sample records about 300,000 clones, 65% to 85% of which are singletons. More than 1.1% of the sample is taken by the ten largest.

The sample consisted of peripheral blood. The receptor comes from a human donor with COVID-19, enrolled during active disease. The donor label of this sample is uncertain. The chain links TRBV19 with TRBJ2-7, with 8 bases matching TRBD1. The CDR3 sequence is CASRDRGSYEQYF. The DNA reads as follows: TGTGCCAGTAGAGACAGGGGCTCCTACGAGCAGTACTTC.